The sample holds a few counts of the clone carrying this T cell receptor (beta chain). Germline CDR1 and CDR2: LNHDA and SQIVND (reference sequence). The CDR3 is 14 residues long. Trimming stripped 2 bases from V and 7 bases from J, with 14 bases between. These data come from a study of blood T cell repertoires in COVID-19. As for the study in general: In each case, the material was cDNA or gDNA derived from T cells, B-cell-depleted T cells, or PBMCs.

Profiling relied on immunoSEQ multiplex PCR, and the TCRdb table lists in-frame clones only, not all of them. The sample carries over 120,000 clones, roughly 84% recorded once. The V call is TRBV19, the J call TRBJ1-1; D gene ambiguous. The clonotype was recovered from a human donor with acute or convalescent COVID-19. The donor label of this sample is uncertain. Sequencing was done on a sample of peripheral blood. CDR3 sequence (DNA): TGTGCCAGTAGTATACAATGGGCTGCCCGTGAAGCTTTCTTT. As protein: CASSIQWAAREAFF.